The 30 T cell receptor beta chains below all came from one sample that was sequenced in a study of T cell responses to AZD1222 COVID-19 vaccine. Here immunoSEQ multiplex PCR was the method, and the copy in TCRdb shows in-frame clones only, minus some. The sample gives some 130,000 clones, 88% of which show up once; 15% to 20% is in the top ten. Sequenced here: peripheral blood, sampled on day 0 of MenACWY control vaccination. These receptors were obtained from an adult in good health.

The CDR3 here is CASSPGGRGSYEQYF. CDR3 in DNA: TGTGCCAGCTCACCGGGCGGGAGGGGGTCCTACGAGCAGTACTTC. V usage is TRBV18 and J usage is TRBJ2-7; 9 bases agree with TRBD2. From germline, CDR1 is KGHSH and CDR2 LQKENI. This CDR3 comprises 15 residues. Unmatched junction bases numbered 4, after V lost 3 bases and J lost 1 base.

The CDR3 nucleotides read TGCGCCAGCAACACGGAGGGTGGGTACGAGCAGTACTTC. As protein: CASNTEGGYEQYF. V is TRBV5-1 and J is TRBJ2-7; possibly TRBD2 for D (6 bases). The CDR3 spans 13 residues. V shed 6 bases and J shed 4 bases, with 14 bases lying between them. The germline CDR1 and CDR2 sequences are SGHRS and YFSETQ.

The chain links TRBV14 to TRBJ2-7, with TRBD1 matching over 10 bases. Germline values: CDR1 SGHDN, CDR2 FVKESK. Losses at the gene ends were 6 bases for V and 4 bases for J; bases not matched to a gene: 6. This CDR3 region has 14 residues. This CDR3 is CASSRTGGSYEQYF. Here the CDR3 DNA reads TGTGCCAGCAGTCGGACAGGGGGAAGTTACGAGCAGTACTTC.

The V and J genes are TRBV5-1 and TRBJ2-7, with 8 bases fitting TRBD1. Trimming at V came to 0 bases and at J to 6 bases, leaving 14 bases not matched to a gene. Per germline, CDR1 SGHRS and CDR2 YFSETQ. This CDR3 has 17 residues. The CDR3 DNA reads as TGCGCCAGCAGCTTGGTGTTTGTGGGACAGGAGGCTAGCGAGCAGTACTTC. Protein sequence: CASSLVFVGQEASEQYF.

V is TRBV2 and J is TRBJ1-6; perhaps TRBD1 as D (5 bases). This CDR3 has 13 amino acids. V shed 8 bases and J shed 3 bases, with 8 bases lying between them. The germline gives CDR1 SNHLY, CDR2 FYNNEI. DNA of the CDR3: TGTGCCAGCCGGGACGACTATAATTCACCCCTCCACTTT. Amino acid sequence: CASRDDYNSPLHF.

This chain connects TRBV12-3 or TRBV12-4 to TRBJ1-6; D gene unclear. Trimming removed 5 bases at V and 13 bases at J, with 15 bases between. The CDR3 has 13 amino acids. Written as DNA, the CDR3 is TGTGCCAGCAGTACCCAGGTTGGCGGGCCCCTCCACTTT. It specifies CASSTQVGGPLHF.

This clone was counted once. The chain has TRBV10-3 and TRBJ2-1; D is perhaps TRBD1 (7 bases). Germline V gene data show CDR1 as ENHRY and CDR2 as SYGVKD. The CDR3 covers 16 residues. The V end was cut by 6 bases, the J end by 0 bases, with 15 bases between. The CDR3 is CAISEGAGSSYNEQFF. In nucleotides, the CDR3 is TGTGCCATCAGCGAGGGGGCGGGGAGCTCCTACAATGAGCAGTTCTTC.

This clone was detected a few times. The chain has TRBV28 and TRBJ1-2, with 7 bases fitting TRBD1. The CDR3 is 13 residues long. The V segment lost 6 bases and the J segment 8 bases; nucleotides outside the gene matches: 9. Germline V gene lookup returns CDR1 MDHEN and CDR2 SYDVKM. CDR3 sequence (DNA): TGTGCCAGCAGATCCCATACAGGGGACGGCTACACCTTC. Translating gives CASRSHTGDGYTF.

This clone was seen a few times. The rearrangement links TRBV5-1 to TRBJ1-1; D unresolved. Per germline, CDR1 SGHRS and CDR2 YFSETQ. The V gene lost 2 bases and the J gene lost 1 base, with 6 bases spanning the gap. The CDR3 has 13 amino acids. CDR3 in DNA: TGCGCCAGCAGCTTCTCTGGGAACACTGAAGCTTTCTTT. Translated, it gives CASSFSGNTEAFF. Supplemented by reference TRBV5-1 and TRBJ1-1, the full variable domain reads KAGVTQTPRYLIKTRGQQVTLSCSPISGHRSVSWYQQTPGQGLQFLFEYFSETQRNKGNFPGRFSGRQFSNSRSEMNVSTLELGDSALYLCASSFSGNTEAFFGQGTRLTVV.

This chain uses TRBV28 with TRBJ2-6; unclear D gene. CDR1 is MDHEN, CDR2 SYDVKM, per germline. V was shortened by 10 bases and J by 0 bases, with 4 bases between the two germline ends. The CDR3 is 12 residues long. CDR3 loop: CATYSGANVLTF. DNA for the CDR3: TGTGCCACCTACTCTGGGGCCAACGTCCTGACTTTC.

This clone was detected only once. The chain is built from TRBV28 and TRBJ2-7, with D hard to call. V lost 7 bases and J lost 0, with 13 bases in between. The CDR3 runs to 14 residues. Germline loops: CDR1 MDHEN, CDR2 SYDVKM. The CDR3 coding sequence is TGTGCCAGCAATCCTACGACTGACTCCTACGAGCAGTACTTC. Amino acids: CASNPTTDSYEQYF.

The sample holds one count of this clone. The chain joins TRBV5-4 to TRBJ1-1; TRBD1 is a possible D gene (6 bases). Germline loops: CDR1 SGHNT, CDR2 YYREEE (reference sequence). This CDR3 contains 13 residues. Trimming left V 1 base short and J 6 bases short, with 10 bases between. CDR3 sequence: CASSLTGLPEAFF. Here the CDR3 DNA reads TGTGCCAGCAGCTTGACAGGGTTGCCTGAAGCTTTCTTT.

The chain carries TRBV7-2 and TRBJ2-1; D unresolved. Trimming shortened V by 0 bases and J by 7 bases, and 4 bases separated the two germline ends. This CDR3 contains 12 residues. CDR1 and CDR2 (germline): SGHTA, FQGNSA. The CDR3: CASSLARNEQFF. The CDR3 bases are TGTGCCAGCAGCTTAGCCCGGAATGAGCAGTTCTTC.

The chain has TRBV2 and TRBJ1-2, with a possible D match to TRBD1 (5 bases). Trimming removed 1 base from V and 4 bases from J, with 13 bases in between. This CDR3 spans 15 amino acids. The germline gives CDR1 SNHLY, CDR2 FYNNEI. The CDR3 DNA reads TGTGCCAGCAGTGAAGGTCGGGGGAGTCTCTATGGCTACACCTTC. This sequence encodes CASSEGRGSLYGYTF.

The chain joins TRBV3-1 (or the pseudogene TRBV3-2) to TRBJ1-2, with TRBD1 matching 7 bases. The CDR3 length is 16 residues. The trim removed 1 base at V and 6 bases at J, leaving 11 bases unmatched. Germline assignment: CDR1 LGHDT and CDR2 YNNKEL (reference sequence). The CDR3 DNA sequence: TGTGCCAGCAGCCAAGGGTGGGCCAGGGGGGCTGATGGCTACACCTTC. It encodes CASSQGWARGADGYTF.

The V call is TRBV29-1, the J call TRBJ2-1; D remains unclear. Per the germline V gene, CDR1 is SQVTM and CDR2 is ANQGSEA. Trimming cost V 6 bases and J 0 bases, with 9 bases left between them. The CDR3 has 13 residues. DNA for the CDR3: TGCAGCGTAAGAGTGGGCTCCTACAATGAGCAGTTCTTC. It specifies CSVRVGSYNEQFF.

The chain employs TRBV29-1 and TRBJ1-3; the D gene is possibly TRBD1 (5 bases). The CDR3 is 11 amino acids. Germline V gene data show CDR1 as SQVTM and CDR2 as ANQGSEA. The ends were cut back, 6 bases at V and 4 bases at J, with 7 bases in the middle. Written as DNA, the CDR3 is TGCAGCGTCGGGACGGGAAACACCATATATTTT. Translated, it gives CSVGTGNTIYF.

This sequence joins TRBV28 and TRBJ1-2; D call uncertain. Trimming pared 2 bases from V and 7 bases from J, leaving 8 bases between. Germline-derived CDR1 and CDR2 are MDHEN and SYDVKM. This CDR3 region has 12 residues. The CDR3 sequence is CASSLVDGGYTF. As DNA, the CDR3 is TGTGCCAGCAGTTTAGTAGACGGTGGCTACACCTTC.

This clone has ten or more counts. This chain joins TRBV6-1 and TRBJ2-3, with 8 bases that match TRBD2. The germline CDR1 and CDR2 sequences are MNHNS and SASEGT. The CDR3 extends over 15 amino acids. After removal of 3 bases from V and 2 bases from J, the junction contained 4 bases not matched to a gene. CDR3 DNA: TGTGCCAGCAGTGAGGCGGGAGGTCACACAGATACGCAGTATTTT. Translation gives CASSEAGGHTDTQYF.

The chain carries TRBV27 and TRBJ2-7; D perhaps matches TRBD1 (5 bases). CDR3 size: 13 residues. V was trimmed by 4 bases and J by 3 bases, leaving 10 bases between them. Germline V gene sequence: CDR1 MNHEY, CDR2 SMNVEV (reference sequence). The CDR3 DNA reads TGTGCCAGCAGTTCGTATGACAGCTACGAGCAGTACTTC. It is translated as CASSSYDSYEQYF.

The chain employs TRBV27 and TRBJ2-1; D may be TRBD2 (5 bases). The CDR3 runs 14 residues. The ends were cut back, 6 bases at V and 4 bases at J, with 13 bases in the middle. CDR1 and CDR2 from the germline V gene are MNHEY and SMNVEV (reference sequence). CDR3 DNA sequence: TGTGCCAGCAGGGGAGAGGGTCGGTACAATGAGCAGTTCTTC. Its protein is CASRGEGRYNEQFF.

The chain's CDR3 is CASSRDTGITEAFF. In nucleotides, the CDR3 is TGTGCCAGCAGCCGGGACACTGGTATCACTGAAGCTTTCTTT. The chain joins TRBV14 to TRBJ1-1; D might be TRBD1 (6 bases). The length of the CDR3 is 14 residues. Between the trimmed V and J ends, which lost 4 bases and 4 bases, there was a span of 13 bases. Germline V gene data show CDR1 as SGHDN and CDR2 as FVKESK.

CDR3 residues: CASSLHSNEKLFF. The CDR3 nucleotides are TGTGCCAGCAGCTTGCACAGTAATGAAAAACTGTTTTTT. V gene TRBV5-4 combines with J gene TRBJ1-4; no clear D gene. Germline-derived CDR1 and CDR2 are SGHNT and YYREEE (reference sequence). The V end lost 1 base, the J end lost 4 bases, and 5 bases lay between the germline ends. The CDR3 covers 13 residues.

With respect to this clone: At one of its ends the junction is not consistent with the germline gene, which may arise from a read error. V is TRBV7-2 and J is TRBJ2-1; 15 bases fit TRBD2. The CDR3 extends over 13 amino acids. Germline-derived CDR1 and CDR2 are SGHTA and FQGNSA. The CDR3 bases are TGTGCCAGCAGCCCCCGAGGACTAGCGGGAGGGCTCTTC. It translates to CASSPRGLAGGLF.

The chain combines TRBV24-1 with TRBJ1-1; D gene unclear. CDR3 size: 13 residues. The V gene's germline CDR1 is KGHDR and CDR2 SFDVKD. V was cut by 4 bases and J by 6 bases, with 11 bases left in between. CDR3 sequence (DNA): TGTGCCACCAGTGAGGCGGGGAGCGCTGAAGCTTTCTTT. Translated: CATSEAGSAEAFF.

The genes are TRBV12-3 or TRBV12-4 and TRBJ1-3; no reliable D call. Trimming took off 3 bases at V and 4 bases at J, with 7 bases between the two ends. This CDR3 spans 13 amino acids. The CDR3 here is CASSFFTGNTIYF. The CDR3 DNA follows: TGTGCCAGCAGTTTTTTTACGGGAAACACCATATATTTT.

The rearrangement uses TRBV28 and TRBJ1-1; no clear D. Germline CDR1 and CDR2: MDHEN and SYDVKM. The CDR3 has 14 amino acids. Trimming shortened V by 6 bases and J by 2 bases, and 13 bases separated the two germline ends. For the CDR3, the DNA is TGTGCCAGCAGACTTTCGAAACCCAACACTGAAGCTTTCTTT. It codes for CASRLSKPNTEAFF.

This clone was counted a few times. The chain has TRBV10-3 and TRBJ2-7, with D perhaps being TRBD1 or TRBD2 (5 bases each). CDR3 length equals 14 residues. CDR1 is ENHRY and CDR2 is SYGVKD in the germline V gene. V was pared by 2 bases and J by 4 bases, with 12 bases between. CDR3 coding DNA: TGTGCCATCAGTGAGCAGGTGGGACGATACGAGCAGTACTTC. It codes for CAISEQVGRYEQYF.

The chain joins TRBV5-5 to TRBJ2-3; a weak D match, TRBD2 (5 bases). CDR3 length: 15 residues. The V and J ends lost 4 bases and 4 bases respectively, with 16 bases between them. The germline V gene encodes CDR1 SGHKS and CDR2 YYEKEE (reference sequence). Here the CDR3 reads CASSPVGAGADTQYF. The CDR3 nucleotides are TGTGCCAGCAGCCCCGTTGGAGCCGGGGCAGATACGCAGTATTTT.

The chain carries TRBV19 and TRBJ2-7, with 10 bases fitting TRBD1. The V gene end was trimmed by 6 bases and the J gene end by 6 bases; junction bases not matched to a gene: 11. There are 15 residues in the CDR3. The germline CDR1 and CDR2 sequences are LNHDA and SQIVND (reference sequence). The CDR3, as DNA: TGTGCCAGTAGACCGGGACAGGGGTCCCAAAGCGAGCAGTACTTC. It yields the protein CASRPGQGSQSEQYF.